This T cell receptor beta chain was retrieved from a study of identical twins. Trimming removed 0 bases at V and 10 bases at J, with 17 bases between. The germline V gene has CDR1 SGHRS and CDR2 YFSETQ. This CDR3 has 15 amino acids. TCRdb called the 5' RACE reads again in MiXCR, with one record for every CDR3 protein. The sample lists approximately 1.8 million distinct CDR3 sequences; roughly 35% were seen once. V is TRBV5-1 and J is TRBJ2-1, with D tentatively TRBD1 (6 bases). This clonotype originated in a newborn girl in good health. The sample taken for sequencing was cord blood. CDR3 loop: CASSLDRDKTYEQFF. The DNA for the CDR3 is TGCGCCAGCAGCTTGGATCGGGACAAAACCTACGAGCAGTTCTTC.